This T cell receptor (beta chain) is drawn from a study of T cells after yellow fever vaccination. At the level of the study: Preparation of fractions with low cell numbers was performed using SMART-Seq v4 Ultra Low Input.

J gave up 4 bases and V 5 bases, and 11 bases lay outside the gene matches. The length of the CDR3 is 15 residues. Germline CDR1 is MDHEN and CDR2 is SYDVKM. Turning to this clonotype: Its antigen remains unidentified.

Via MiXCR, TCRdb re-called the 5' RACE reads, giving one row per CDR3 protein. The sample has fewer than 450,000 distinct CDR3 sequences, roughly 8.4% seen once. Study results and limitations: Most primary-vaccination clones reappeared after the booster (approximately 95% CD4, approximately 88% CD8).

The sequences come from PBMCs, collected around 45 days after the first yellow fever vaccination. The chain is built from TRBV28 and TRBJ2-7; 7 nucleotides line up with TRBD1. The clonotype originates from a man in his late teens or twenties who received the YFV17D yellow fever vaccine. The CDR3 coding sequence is TGTGCCAGCAGTCAGACAGGGTCCGAACAGTACGAGCAGTACGTC. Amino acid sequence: CASSQTGSEQYEQYV.